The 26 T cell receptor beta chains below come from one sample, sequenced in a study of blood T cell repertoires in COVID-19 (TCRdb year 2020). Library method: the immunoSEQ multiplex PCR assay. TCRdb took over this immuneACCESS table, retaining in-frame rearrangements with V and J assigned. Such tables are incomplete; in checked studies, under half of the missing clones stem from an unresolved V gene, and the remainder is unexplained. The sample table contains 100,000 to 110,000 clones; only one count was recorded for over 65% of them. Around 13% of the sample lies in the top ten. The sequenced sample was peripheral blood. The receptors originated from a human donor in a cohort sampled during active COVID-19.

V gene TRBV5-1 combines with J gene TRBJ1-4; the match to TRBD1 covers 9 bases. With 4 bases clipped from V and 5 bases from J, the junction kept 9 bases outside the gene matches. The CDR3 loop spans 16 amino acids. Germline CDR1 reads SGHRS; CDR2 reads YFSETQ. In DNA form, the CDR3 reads TGCGCCAGCAGCATTCAAGGACAGGGGAAAAATGAAAAACTGTTTTTT. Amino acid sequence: CASSIQGQGKNEKLFF.

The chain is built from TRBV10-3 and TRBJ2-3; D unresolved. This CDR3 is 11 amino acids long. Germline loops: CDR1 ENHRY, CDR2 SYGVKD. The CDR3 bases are TGTGGGATCCGAGTCAGGGATACGCAGTATTTT. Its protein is CGIRVRDTQYF.

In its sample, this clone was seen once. Here the CDR3 reads CASSTRSGGGGTF. DNA of the CDR3: TGTGCCAGCAGTACACGATCTGGCGGGGGCGGCACCTTC. The V gene is TRBV12-3 or TRBV12-4, the J gene TRBJ1-2, with D possibly TRBD1 on 6 matching bases. CDR3 size: 13 residues. Trimming pared 5 bases from V and 13 bases from J, leaving 20 bases between.

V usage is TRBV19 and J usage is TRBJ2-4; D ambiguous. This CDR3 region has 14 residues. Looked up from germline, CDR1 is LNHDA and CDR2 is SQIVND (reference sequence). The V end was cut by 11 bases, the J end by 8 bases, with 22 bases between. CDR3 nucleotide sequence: TGTGCCGCGGCTGACCCCCGCCTAACCGACATTCAGTACTTC. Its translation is CAAADPRLTDIQYF.

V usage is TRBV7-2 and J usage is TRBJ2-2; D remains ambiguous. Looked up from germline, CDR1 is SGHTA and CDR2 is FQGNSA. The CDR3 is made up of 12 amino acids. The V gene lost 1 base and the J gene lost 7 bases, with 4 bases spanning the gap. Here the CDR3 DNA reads TGTGCCAGCAGCTTAGTCAGCGGGGAGCTGTTTTTT. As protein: CASSLVSGELFF. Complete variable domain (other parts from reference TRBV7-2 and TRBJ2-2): GAGVSQSPSNKVTEKGKDVELRCDPISGHTALYWYRQSLGQGLEFLIYFQGNSAPDKSGLPSDRFSAERTGGSVSTLTIQRTQQEDSAVYLCASSLVSGELFFGEGSRLTVL.

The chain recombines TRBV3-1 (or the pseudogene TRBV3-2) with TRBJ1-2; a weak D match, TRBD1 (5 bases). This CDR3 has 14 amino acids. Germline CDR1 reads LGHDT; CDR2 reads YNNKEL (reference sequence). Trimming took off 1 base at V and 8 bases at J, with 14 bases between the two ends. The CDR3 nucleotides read TGTGCCAGCAGCCAAGTCCAGGGTCTGCGCGGCTACACCTTC. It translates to CASSQVQGLRGYTF.

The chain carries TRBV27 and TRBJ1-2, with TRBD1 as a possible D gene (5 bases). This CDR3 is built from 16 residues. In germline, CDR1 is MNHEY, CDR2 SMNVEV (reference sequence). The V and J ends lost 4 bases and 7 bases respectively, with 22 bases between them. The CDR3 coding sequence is TGTGCCAGCAGTTCCTCCCCCAGGGCCCAAGTAGGTGGCTACACCTTC. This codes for CASSSSPRAQVGGYTF.

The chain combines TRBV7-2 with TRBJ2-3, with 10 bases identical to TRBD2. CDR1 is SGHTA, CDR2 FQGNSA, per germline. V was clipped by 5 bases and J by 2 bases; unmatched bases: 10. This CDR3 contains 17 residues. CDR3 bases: TGTGCCAGCAGCAAGAGGGTCACTAGCGGGACCACAGATACGCAGTATTTT. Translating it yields CASSKRVTSGTTDTQYF.

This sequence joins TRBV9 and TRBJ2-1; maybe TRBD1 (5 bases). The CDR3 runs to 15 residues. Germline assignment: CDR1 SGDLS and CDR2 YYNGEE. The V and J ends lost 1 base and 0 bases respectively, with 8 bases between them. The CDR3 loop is CASSVQGSSYNEQFF. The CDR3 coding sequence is TGTGCCAGCAGCGTACAGGGCAGCTCCTACAATGAGCAGTTCTTC.

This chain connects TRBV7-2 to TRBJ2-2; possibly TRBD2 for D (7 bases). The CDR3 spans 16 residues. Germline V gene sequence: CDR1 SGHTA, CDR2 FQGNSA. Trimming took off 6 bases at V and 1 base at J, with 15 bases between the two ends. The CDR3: CASRKGGAGNTGELFF. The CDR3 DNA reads TGTGCCAGCAGAAAAGGGGGGGCAGGGAACACCGGGGAGCTGTTTTTT.

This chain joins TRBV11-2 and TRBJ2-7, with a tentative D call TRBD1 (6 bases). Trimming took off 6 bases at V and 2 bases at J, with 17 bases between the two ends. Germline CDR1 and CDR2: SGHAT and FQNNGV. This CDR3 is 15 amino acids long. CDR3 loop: CASRTPGQIPYEQYF. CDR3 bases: TGTGCCAGCAGGACGCCGGGACAAATTCCCTACGAGCAGTACTTC.

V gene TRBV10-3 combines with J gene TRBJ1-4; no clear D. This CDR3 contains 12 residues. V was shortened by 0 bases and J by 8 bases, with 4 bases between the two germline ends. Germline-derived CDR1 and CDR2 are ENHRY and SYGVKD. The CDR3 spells CAISESGEKLFF. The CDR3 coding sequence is TGTGCCATCAGTGAGTCGGGCGAAAAACTGTTTTTT.

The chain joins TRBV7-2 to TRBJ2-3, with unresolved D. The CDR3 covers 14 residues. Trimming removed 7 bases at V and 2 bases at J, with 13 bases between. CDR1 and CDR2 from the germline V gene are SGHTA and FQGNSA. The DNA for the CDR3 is TGTGCCAGCACCTTCCTTGGGCCCACAGATACGCAGTATTTT. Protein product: CASTFLGPTDTQYF.

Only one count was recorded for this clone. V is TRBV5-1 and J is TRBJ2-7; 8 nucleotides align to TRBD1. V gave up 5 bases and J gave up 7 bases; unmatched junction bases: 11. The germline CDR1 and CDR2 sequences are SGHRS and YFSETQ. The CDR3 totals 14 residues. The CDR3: CASSQTGQGGEQYF. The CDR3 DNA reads TGCGCCAGCAGTCAGACCGGACAGGGAGGAGAGCAGTACTTC.

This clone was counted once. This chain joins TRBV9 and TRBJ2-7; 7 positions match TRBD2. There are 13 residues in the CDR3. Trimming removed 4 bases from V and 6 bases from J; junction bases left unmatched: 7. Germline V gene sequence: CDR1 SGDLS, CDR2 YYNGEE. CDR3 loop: CASSPRGVREQYF. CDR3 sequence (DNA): TGTGCCAGCAGCCCCCGGGGGGTGCGCGAGCAGTACTTC.

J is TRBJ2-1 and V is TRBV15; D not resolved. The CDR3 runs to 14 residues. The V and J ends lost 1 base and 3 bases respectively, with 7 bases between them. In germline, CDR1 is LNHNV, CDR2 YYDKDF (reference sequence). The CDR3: CATSRGQSYNEQFF. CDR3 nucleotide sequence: TGTGCCACCAGCAGAGGACAAAGCTACAATGAGCAGTTCTTC.

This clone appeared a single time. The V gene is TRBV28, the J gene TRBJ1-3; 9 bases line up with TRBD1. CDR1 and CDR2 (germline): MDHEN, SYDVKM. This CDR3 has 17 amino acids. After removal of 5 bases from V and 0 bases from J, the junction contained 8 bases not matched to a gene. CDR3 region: CASSPAGQGISGNTIYF. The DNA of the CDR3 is TGTGCCAGCAGTCCGGCGGGACAGGGCATCTCTGGAAACACCATATATTTT. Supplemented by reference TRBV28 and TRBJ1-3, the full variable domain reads DVKVTQSSRYLVKRTGEKVFLECVQDMDHENMFWYRQDPGLGLRLIYFSYDVKMKEKGDIPEGYSVSREKKERFSLILESASTNQTSMYLCASSPAGQGISGNTIYFGEGSWLTVV.

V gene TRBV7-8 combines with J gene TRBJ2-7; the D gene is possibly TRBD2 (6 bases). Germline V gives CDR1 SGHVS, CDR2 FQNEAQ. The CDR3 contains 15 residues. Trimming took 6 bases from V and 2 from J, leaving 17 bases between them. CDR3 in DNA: TGTGCCAGCAGTCCTCGGGAGAAGGGTGCCTACGAGCAGTACTTC. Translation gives CASSPREKGAYEQYF.

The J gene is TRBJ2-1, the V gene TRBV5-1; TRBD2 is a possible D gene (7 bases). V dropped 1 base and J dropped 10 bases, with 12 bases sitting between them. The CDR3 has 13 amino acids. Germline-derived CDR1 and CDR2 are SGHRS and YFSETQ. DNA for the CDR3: TGCGCCAGCAGCTTGTCGGGGGGCAGGGAGCAGTTCTTC. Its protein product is CASSLSGGREQFF.

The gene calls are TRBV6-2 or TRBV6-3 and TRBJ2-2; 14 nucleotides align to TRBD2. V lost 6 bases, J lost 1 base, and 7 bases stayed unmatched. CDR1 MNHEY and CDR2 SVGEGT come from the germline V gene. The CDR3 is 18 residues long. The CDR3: CASSQTSGRALNTGELFF. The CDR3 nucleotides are TGTGCCAGCAGCCAGACTAGCGGGAGGGCATTGAACACCGGGGAGCTGTTTTTT.

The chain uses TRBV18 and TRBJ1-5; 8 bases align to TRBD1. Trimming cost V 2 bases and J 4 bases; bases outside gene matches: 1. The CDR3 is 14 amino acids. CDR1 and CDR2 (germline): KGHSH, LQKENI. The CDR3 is CASSPNRGNQPQHF. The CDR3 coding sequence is TGTGCCAGCTCACCAAACAGGGGGAATCAGCCCCAGCATTTT.

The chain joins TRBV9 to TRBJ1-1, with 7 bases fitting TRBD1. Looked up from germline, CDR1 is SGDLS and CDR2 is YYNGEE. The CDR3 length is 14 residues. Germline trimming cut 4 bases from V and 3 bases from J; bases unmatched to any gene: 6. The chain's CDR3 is CASSRQGMDTEAFF. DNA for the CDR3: TGTGCCAGCAGCAGACAGGGAATGGACACTGAAGCTTTCTTT.

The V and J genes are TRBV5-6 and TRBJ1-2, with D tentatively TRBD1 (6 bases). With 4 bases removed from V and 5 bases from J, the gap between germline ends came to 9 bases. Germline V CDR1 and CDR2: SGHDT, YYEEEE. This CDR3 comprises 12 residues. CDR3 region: CASSKQGYGYTF. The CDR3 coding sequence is TGTGCCAGCAGCAAACAGGGTTATGGCTACACCTTC. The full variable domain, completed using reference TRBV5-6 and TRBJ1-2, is DAGVTQSPTHLIKTRGQQVTLRCSPKSGHDTVSWYQQALGQGPQFIFQYYEEEERQRGNFPDRFSGHQFPNYSSELNVNALLLGDSALYLCASSKQGYGYTFGSGTRLTVV.

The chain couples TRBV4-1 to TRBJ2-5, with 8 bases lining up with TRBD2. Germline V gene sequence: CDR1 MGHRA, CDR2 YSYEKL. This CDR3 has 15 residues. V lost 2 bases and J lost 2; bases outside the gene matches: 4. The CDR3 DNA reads TGCGCCAGCAGCCAAATTCCTAGCGGGCAAGAGACCCAGTACTTC. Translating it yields CASSQIPSGQETQYF.

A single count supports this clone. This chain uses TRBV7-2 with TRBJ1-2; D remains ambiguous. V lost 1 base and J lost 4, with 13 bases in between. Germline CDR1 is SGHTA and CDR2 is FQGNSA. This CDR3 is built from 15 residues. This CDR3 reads CASSLVQVRGYGYTF. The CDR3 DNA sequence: TGTGCCAGCAGCTTAGTGCAGGTTCGGGGCTATGGCTACACCTTC.

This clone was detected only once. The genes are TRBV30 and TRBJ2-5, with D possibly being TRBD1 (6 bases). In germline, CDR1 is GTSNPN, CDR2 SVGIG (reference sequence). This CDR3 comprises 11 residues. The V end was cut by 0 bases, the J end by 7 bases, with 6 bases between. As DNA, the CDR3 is TGTGCCTGGAGTGTACAGGGGACCCAGTACTTC. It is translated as CAWSVQGTQYF.